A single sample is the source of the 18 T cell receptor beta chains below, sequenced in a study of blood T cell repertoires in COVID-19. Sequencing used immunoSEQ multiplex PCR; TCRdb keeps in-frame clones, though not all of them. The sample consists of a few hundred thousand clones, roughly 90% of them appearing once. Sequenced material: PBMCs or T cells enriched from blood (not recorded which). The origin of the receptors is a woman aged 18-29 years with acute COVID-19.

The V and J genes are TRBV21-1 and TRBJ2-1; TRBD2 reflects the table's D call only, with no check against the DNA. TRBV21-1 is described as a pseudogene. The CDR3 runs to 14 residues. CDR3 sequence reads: CASVSGRSYNEQFF. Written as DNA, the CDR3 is TGTGCCAGCGTTAGCGGGAGATCCTACAATGAGCAGTTCTTC.

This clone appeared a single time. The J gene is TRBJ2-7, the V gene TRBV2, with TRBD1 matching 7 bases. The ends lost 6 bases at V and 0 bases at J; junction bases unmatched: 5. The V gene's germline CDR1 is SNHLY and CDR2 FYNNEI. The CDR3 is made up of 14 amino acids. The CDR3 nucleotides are TGTGCCAGCAGCAGGGACAGCCACTCCTACGAGCAGTACTTC. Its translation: CASSRDSHSYEQYF.

CDR3 coding DNA: TGTGCCAGTAGTAGATCCGCGGGAGGCTCCTACGAGCAGTACTTC. It specifies CASSRSAGGSYEQYF. This chain uses TRBV19 with TRBJ2-7, with 8 bases fitting TRBD2. The length of the CDR3 is 15 residues. Per the germline V gene, CDR1 is LNHDA and CDR2 is SQIVND (reference sequence). Trimming took 4 bases from V and 0 from J; bases not matched to a gene: 5.

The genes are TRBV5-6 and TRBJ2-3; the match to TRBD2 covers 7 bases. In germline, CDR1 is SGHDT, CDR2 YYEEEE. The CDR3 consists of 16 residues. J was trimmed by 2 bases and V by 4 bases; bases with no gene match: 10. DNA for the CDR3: TGTGCCAGCAGCAACGCGGGAGCTGGGAACACAGATACGCAGTATTTT. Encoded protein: CASSNAGAGNTDTQYF.

CDR3 coding DNA: TGTGCCAGCAGCTCGGTCGGGGAACTCTATGGCTACACCTTC. This sequence encodes CASSSVGELYGYTF. The V call is TRBV27, the J call TRBJ1-2; D is uncertain. The germline V gene has CDR1 MNHEY and CDR2 SMNVEV (reference sequence). This CDR3 is built from 14 residues. The V end lost 6 bases, the J end lost 4 bases, and 15 bases lay between the germline ends.

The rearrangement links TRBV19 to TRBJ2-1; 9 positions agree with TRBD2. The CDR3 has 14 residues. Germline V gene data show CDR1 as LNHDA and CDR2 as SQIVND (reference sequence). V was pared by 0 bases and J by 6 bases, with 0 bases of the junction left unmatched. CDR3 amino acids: CASSIELAGNEQFF. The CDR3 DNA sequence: TGTGCCAGTAGTATAGAACTAGCGGGCAATGAGCAGTTCTTC.

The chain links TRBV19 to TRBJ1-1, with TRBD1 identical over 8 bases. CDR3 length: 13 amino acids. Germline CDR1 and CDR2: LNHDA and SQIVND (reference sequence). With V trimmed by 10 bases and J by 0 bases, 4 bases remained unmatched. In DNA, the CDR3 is TGTGCCACGAGGGACAGGATGAACACTGAAGCTTTCTTT. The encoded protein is CATRDRMNTEAFF.

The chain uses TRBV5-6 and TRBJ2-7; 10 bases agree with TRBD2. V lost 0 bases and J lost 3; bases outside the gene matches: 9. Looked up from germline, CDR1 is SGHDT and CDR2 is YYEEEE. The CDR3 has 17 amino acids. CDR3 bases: TGTGCCAGCAGCTTGGCCCTAGCGGGAGAAATCGGCTACGAGCAGTACTTC. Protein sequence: CASSLALAGEIGYEQYF.

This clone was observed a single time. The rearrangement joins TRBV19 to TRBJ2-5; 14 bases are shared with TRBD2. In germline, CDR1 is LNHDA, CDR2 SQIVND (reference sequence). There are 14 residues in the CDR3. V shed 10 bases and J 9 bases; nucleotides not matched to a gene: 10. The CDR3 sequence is CATRLAGGRGSQYF. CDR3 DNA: TGTGCCACAAGACTAGCGGGAGGGCGGGGGTCCCAGTACTTC.

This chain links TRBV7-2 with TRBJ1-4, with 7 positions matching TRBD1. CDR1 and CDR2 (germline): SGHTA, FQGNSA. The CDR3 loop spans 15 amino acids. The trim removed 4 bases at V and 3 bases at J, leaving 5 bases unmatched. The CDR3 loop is CASSSDRASNEKLFF. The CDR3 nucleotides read TGTGCCAGCAGCTCCGACAGGGCCTCTAATGAAAAACTGTTTTTT.

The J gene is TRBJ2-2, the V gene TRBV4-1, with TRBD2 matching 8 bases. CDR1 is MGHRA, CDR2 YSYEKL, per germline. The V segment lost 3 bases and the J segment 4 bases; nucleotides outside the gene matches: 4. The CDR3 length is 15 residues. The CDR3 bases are TGCGCCAGCAGCCACGTCGGGGGGGGCACCGGGGAGCTGTTTTTT. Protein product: CASSHVGGGTGELFF.

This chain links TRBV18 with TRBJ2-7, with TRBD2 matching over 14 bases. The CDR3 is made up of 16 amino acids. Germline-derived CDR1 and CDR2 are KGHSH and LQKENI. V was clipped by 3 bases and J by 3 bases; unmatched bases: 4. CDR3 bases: TGTGCCAGCTCACCCCTCGGACTAGCGGGAGGCTACGAGCAGTACTTC. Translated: CASSPLGLAGGYEQYF.

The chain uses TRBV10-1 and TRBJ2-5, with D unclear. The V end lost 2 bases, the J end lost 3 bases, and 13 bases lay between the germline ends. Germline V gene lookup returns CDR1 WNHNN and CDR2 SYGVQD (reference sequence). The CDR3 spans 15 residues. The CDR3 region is CASSEALVAEETQYF. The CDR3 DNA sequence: TGCGCCAGCAGTGAGGCACTCGTCGCGGAAGAGACCCAGTACTTC.

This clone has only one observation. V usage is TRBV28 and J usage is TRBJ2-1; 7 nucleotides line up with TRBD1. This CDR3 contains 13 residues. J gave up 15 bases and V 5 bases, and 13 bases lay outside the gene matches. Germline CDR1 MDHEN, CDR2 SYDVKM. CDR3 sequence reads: CASSPPRQGIWFF. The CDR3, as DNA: TGTGCCAGCAGTCCCCCCCGACAGGGTATATGGTTCTTC.

The CDR3 region has the DNA TGCGCCAGCAGCCCAAGAGGGGAGGTCCGGTCACCCCTCCACTTT. This translates into CASSPRGEVRSPLHF. The chain joins TRBV5-1 to TRBJ1-6, with a tentative D call TRBD1 (5 bases). V lost 4 bases and J lost 10, with 18 bases in between. From germline, CDR1 is SGHRS and CDR2 YFSETQ. The CDR3 has 15 residues.

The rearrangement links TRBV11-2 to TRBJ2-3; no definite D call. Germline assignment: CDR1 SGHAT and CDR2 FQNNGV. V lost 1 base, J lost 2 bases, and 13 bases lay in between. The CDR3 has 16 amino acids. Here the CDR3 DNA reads TGTGCCAGCAGCTTAGGTCAGGTTATTCACACAGATACGCAGTATTTT. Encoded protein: CASSLGQVIHTDTQYF.

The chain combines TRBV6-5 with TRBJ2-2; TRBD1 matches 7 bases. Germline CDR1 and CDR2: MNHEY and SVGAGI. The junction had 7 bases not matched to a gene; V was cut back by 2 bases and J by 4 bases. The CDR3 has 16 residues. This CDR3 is CASSYTGTVSTGELFF. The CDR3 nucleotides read TGTGCCAGCAGTTACACCGGGACAGTAAGCACCGGGGAGCTGTTTTTT.

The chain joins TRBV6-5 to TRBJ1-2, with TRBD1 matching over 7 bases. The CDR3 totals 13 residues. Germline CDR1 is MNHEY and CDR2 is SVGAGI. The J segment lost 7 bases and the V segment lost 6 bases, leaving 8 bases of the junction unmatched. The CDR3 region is CASRRDSLGGYTF. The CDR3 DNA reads TGTGCCAGCAGGCGGGACAGTCTCGGTGGCTACACCTTC.